Each of the 31 T cell receptor beta chains below was sequenced from the same sample in a study of a mutant IDH1 vaccine in newly diagnosed glioma. These receptors are not linked to any known antigen. Profiled with immunoSEQ multiplex PCR; TCRdb holds only in-frame clones, not every one. Here the sample spans some 130,000 clones, 80% being singletons. Regarding time point: week 11, during vaccination. Doses consisted of 300 ug of mutant IDH1 20-mer peptide each, paired with topical imiquimod. The starting material was PBMCs, obtained from a glioma patient whose treatment included an IDH1 peptide vaccine. These receptors came from a man aged 40-55 years with glioma.

The chain links TRBV5-1 to TRBJ2-2; 8 nucleotides agree with TRBD1. The germline CDR1 and CDR2 sequences are SGHRS and YFSETQ. This CDR3 spans 14 amino acids. J lost 4 bases, V lost 8 bases, and 7 bases had no gene match. The CDR3 DNA reads TGCGCCAGTGACAGGGGCTCCGCCACCGGGGAGCTGTTTTTT. This gives the protein CASDRGSATGELFF. The full variable domain, completed using reference TRBV5-1 and TRBJ2-2, is KAGVTQTPRYLIKTRGQQVTLSCSPISGHRSVSWYQQTPGQGLQFLFEYFSETQRNKGNFPGRFSGRQFSNSRSEMNVSTLELGDSALYLCASDRGSATGELFFGEGSRLTVL.

J is TRBJ2-3 and V is TRBV7-9, with D possibly matching TRBD2 (6 bases). With 5 bases removed from V and 5 bases from J, the gap between germline ends came to 23 bases. Germline V gene sequence: CDR1 SEHNR, CDR2 FQNEAQ (reference sequence). The CDR3 consists of 17 residues. The chain's CDR3 is CASSPMRRDSSRDTQYF. DNA for the CDR3: TGTGCCAGCAGCCCGATGCGCCGGGACTCCTCCCGAGATACGCAGTATTTT.

This clone was recorded a few times. The rearrangement uses TRBV6-6 and TRBJ1-5; TRBD1 aligns across 11 bases. V lost 8 bases, J lost 6 bases, and 3 bases stayed unmatched. This CDR3 is 13 amino acids long. The germline CDR1 and CDR2 sequences are MNHNY and SVGAGI (reference sequence). The CDR3 coding sequence is TGTGCCAGCTGGACAGGGGGCCCTCAGCCCCAGCATTTT. Translated: CASWTGGPQPQHF.

The CDR3 protein is CASSQLQGNIQYF. Written as DNA, the CDR3 is TGTGCCAGCAGCCAACTACAGGGAAACATTCAGTACTTC. The chain is built from TRBV7-2 and TRBJ2-4; possible D gene TRBD1, 6 bases. V lost 5 bases, J lost 6 bases, and 11 bases lay in between. This CDR3 contains 13 residues. Germline V gene sequence: CDR1 SGHTA, CDR2 FQGNSA.

The chain uses TRBV9 and TRBJ2-3; D remains unclear. The CDR3 covers 14 residues. Germline CDR1 SGDLS, CDR2 YYNGEE. The V end lost 0 bases, the J end lost 0 bases, and 5 bases lay between the germline ends. CDR3 nucleotide sequence: TGTGCCAGCAGCGTAGAAGTTAGCACAGATACGCAGTATTTT. Its translation is CASSVEVSTDTQYF. Complete variable domain (other parts from reference TRBV9 and TRBJ2-3): DSGVTQTPKHLITATGQRVTLRCSPRSGDLSVYWYQQSLDQGLQFLIQYYNGEERAKGNILERFSAQQFPDLHSELNLSSLELGDSALYFCASSVEVSTDTQYFGPGTRLTVL.

The chain combines TRBV4-3 with TRBJ2-2; no firm D call. Trimming stripped 2 bases from V and 0 bases from J, with 10 bases between. The germline V gene encodes CDR1 LGHNA and CDR2 YSLEER. This CDR3 is 16 amino acids long. The CDR3 is CASSQLVWPNTGELFF. CDR3 bases: TGCGCCAGCAGCCAACTTGTTTGGCCGAACACCGGGGAGCTGTTTTTT.

The gene calls are TRBV18 and TRBJ1-2, with 9 bases identical to TRBD1. This CDR3 is built from 16 residues. Germline assignment: CDR1 KGHSH and CDR2 LQKENI. The trim removed 6 bases at V and 3 bases at J, leaving 11 bases unmatched. The CDR3 DNA reads as TGTGCCAGCTCCCAAATACAGGGGGCGGTCGACTATGGCTACACCTTC. It translates to CASSQIQGAVDYGYTF.

V gene TRBV5-6 combines with J gene TRBJ1-1; D ambiguous. V was cut by 2 bases and J by 1 base, with 12 bases left in between. Germline loops: CDR1 SGHDT, CDR2 YYEEEE. This CDR3 contains 15 residues. The CDR3: CASSLLFQTNTEAFF. CDR3 coding DNA: TGTGCCAGCAGCTTACTCTTCCAAACGAACACTGAAGCTTTCTTT.

The chain is built from TRBV19 and TRBJ1-5, with 7 nucleotides matching TRBD1. After removal of 6 bases from V and 6 bases from J, the junction contained 14 bases not matched to a gene. From germline, CDR1 is LNHDA and CDR2 SQIVND (reference sequence). CDR3 size: 16 residues. CDR3: CASSKQGSPGSQPQHF. DNA for the CDR3: TGTGCCAGTAGCAAACAGGGGTCTCCAGGTAGTCAGCCCCAGCATTTT.

The chain combines TRBV5-6 with TRBJ2-5; weak D call: TRBD2 (7 bases). Germline V gene lookup returns CDR1 SGHDT and CDR2 YYEEEE. CDR3 size: 14 residues. Deletions cut 1 base from V and 1 base from J, with 8 bases between. The CDR3 loop is CASSLRGAQETQYF. Here the CDR3 DNA reads TGTGCCAGCAGCTTGCGGGGGGCCCAAGAGACCCAGTACTTC.

V usage is TRBV4-3 and J usage is TRBJ2-6; 9 bases are a match to TRBD2. After removal of 3 bases from V and 1 base from J, the junction contained 13 bases not matched to a gene. This CDR3 is built from 20 residues. Germline CDR1 and CDR2: LGHNA and YSLEER. CDR3: CASSQEMRGGAKSGANVLTF. In DNA, the CDR3 is TGCGCCAGCAGCCAGGAGATGCGGGGGGGCGCGAAGTCTGGGGCCAACGTCCTGACTTTC.

The rearrangement links TRBV4-3 to TRBJ2-6; tentatively, D is TRBD1 (7 bases). This CDR3 is built from 18 residues. CDR1 LGHNA and CDR2 YSLEER come from the germline V gene. The V and J ends lost 1 base and 0 bases respectively, with 13 bases between them. DNA of the CDR3: TGCGCCAGCAGCCAAGTGTGGCAGGGGGGCTCTGGGGCCAACGTCCTGACTTTC. Its protein is CASSQVWQGGSGANVLTF.

The chain joins TRBV19 to TRBJ1-1; no firm D call. Trimming left V 7 bases short and J 3 bases short, with 6 bases between. This CDR3 has 11 amino acids. CDR1 is LNHDA and CDR2 is SQIVND in the germline V gene (reference sequence). Here the CDR3 reads CASTEYTEAFF. In DNA, the CDR3 is TGTGCCAGTACCGAATACACTGAAGCTTTCTTT. Full variable domain (outside the CDR3, taken from reference TRBV19 and TRBJ1-1): DGGITQSPKYLFRKEGQNVTLSCEQNLNHDAMYWYRQDPGQGLRLIYYSQIVNDFQKGDIAEGYSVSREKKESFPLTVTSAQKNPTAFYLCASTEYTEAFFGQGTRLTVV.

The chain has TRBV11-2 and TRBJ1-1, with 8 nucleotides matching TRBD1. With 4 bases clipped from V and 10 bases from J, the junction kept 2 bases outside the gene matches. CDR1 is SGHAT and CDR2 is FQNNGV in the germline V gene. This CDR3 spans 11 amino acids. In nucleotides, the CDR3 is TGTGCCAGCAGCTCAGGGGGCCGAGCTTTCTTT. As protein: CASSSGGRAFF.

The chain employs TRBV5-4 and TRBJ1-2, with D hard to call. The CDR3 has 14 residues. With 4 bases removed from V and 5 bases from J, the gap between germline ends came to 15 bases. Germline V lookup: CDR1 SGHNT, CDR2 YYREEE (reference sequence). CDR3 loop: CASSLGSPLYGYTF. The CDR3 DNA reads TGTGCCAGCAGCCTCGGGTCCCCCCTATATGGCTACACCTTC.

The rearrangement joins TRBV19 to TRBJ2-7; D assignment may be TRBD1 or TRBD2 (5 bases each). V shed 4 bases and J shed 0 bases, with 13 bases lying between them. The length of the CDR3 is 15 residues. The germline gives CDR1 LNHDA, CDR2 SQIVND (reference sequence). The DNA for the CDR3 is TGTGCCAGTAGTAACCAGGGTACTAGCTCCTACGAGCAGTACTTC. Translating gives CASSNQGTSSYEQYF.

The gene calls are TRBV5-6 and TRBJ2-3, with 9 nucleotides matching TRBD1. In germline, CDR1 is SGHDT, CDR2 YYEEEE. The J segment lost 3 bases and the V segment lost 3 bases, leaving 5 bases of the junction unmatched. The CDR3 is made up of 15 amino acids. This CDR3 reads CASSSTGQGTDTQYF. The CDR3 DNA sequence: TGTGCCAGCAGCTCGACGGGACAGGGAACAGATACGCAGTATTTT.

The chain links TRBV5-6 to TRBJ1-2, with a weak D call TRBD1 (5 bases). Looked up from germline, CDR1 is SGHDT and CDR2 is YYEEEE. V was shortened by 4 bases and J by 2 bases, with 15 bases between the two germline ends. The CDR3 runs 15 residues. The DNA of the CDR3 is TGTGCCAGCAGCATGGGGGACGGGAAAAACTATGGCTACACCTTC. Translating it yields CASSMGDGKNYGYTF. Supplemented by reference TRBV5-6 and TRBJ1-2, the full variable domain reads DAGVTQSPTHLIKTRGQQVTLRCSPKSGHDTVSWYQQALGQGPQFIFQYYEEEERQRGNFPDRFSGHQFPNYSSELNVNALLLGDSALYLCASSMGDGKNYGYTFGSGTRLTVV.

The J gene is TRBJ1-4, the V gene TRBV2, with no clear D. Trimming removed 0 bases at V and 4 bases at J, with 9 bases between. The CDR3 has 15 residues. Germline V gene sequence: CDR1 SNHLY, CDR2 FYNNEI. In DNA form, the CDR3 reads TGTGCCAGCAGTGAAGCGGGGAAAGATAATGAAAAACTGTTTTTT. It is translated as CASSEAGKDNEKLFF.

This clone was observed once. The chain couples TRBV7-9 to TRBJ1-2; D uncertain. The CDR3 spans 14 residues. The germline gives CDR1 SEHNR, CDR2 FQNEAQ (reference sequence). Trimming left V 2 bases short and J 4 bases short, with 11 bases between. The CDR3 DNA sequence: TGTGCCAGCAGCTTAAGGGAAAGCGGCTATGGCTACACCTTC. It is translated as CASSLRESGYGYTF.

The chain has TRBV7-2 and TRBJ1-1; 10 nucleotides agree with TRBD1. CDR1 is SGHTA, CDR2 FQGNSA, per germline. The length of the CDR3 is 15 residues. Trimming at V came to 0 bases and at J to 11 bases, leaving 9 bases not matched to a gene. CDR3 residues: CASSLASTGGVRAFF. As DNA, the CDR3 is TGTGCCAGCAGCTTAGCGTCGACAGGGGGCGTCAGGGCTTTCTTT.

This clone was observed a handful of times. V and J are TRBV4-2 and TRBJ2-3; 8 positions match TRBD2. With 3 bases clipped from V and 2 bases from J, the junction kept 19 bases outside the gene matches. CDR1 is LGHNA, CDR2 YNFKEQ, per germline. The CDR3 is 20 amino acids. The CDR3 sequence is CASSQEKGSGGLITTDTQYF. In DNA form, the CDR3 reads TGTGCCAGCAGCCAGGAAAAAGGGAGCGGGGGTTTGATTACCACAGATACGCAGTATTTT.

This clone is a singleton in its sample. The rearrangement joins TRBV7-2 to TRBJ1-4; D uncertain. V was pared by 5 bases and J by 8 bases, with 9 bases between. The CDR3 has 12 amino acids. Germline CDR1 and CDR2: SGHTA and FQGNSA. The CDR3: CASSLRFEKLFF. As DNA, the CDR3 is TGTGCCAGCAGCCTTAGATTCGAAAAACTGTTTTTT.

The chain links TRBV6-6 to TRBJ2-2, with TRBD2 as a possible D gene (6 bases). Germline V lookup: CDR1 MNHNY, CDR2 SVGAGI (reference sequence). CDR3 length: 14 residues. The ends were cut back, 5 bases at V and 2 bases at J, with 9 bases in the middle. This chain's CDR3 is CASSPGTNTGELFF. The CDR3 nucleotides are TGTGCCAGCAGTCCCGGGACTAACACCGGGGAGCTGTTTTTT.

The V and J genes are TRBV10-3 and TRBJ2-1, with TRBD2 matching over 11 bases. J gave up 7 bases and V 3 bases, and 11 bases lay outside the gene matches. Germline CDR1 is ENHRY and CDR2 is SYGVKD. This CDR3 comprises 17 residues. The CDR3 sequence is CAISDWGRTSGRNEQFF. The CDR3 nucleotides read TGTGCCATCAGTGACTGGGGAAGGACTAGCGGGCGGAATGAGCAGTTCTTC.

V usage is TRBV10-3 and J usage is TRBJ2-4, with D tentatively TRBD1 or TRBD2 (5 bases each). The CDR3 contains 14 residues. Germline V gene lookup returns CDR1 ENHRY and CDR2 SYGVKD. The germline V and J ends were trimmed by 10 bases and 3 bases, with 16 bases remaining between them. The CDR3 coding sequence is TGTGCCACCAGGGCGTGGGACGGCAAAAACATTCAGTACTTC. This encodes CATRAWDGKNIQYF.

This clone was seen a few times. V usage is TRBV10-2 and J usage is TRBJ2-1; D is possibly TRBD1 or TRBD2 (6 bases each). The CDR3 is 13 amino acids. Germline CDR1 is WSHSY and CDR2 is SAAADI. Trimming shortened V by 7 bases and J by 3 bases, and 10 bases separated the two germline ends. CDR3: CASTGGLYNEQFF. The CDR3 nucleotides are TGCGCCAGCACTGGGGGGCTCTACAATGAGCAGTTCTTC.

The CDR3 region is CASSGLAGAYEQYF. In nucleotides, the CDR3 is TGTGCCAGCTCAGGACTAGCGGGAGCGTACGAGCAGTACTTC. The V call is TRBV18, the J call TRBJ2-7; 13 bases fit TRBD2. The CDR3 has 14 residues. With V trimmed by 5 bases and J by 4 bases, 2 bases remained unmatched. CDR1 and CDR2 (germline): KGHSH, LQKENI.

This chain uses TRBV15 with TRBJ2-1; 8 bases match TRBD1. CDR1 is LNHNV and CDR2 is YYDKDF in the germline V gene (reference sequence). CDR3 length: 15 residues. Trimming took 4 bases from V and 2 from J; bases not matched to a gene: 4. Written as DNA, the CDR3 is TGTGCCACCAGCAAATGGACAGGGACCTACAATGAGCAGTTCTTC. Protein product: CATSKWTGTYNEQFF.

The gene calls are TRBV10-3 and TRBJ2-5; weak D call: TRBD2 (7 bases). The CDR3 runs to 15 residues. V was trimmed by 6 bases and J by 2 bases, leaving 16 bases between them. CDR1 and CDR2 from the germline V gene are ENHRY and SYGVKD. The CDR3 DNA sequence: TGTGCCATCAGACGGGGGGCGTTTGGACAAGAGACCCAGTACTTC. Translating gives CAIRRGAFGQETQYF.

The rearrangement uses TRBV14 and TRBJ2-7; tentatively, D is TRBD1 or TRBD2 (5 bases each). Per the germline V gene, CDR1 is SGHDN and CDR2 is FVKESK. Trimming took 0 bases from V and 5 from J, leaving 17 bases between them. The CDR3 runs to 16 residues. CDR3 nucleotide sequence: TGTGCCAGCAGCCAAGATGGGGACGGCGGTAAGGACGAGCAGTACTTC. Translated: CASSQDGDGGKDEQYF.